This TCR beta chain was observed in a study of blood T cell repertoires in COVID-19. In the study overall: In each case, the material was cDNA or gDNA derived from T cells, B-cell-depleted T cells, or PBMCs.

As processed by the authors: Amplification from reference gene primers served as the basis for estimated nucleated cell counts. Assay: immunoSEQ multiplex PCR; the TCRdb copy retains only in-frame clones and omits some. The DNA gave D and trimming, while V, J and clone size come from that table. Here the sample spans approximately 210,000 clones, approximately 88% being singletons. J was trimmed by 5 bases and V by 5 bases; bases with no gene match: 8. Germline-derived CDR1 and CDR2 are SGHNT and YYREEE (reference sequence). The CDR3 runs 14 residues. The receptor was isolated from a woman younger than 35 who had recovered from COVID-19. Sequencing was performed on PBMCs or T cells enriched from blood (not recorded which). V is TRBV5-4 and J is TRBJ2-7; 9 nucleotides match TRBD1. CDR3 sequence (DNA): TGTGCCAGCAGTTTCCCGGGACAGGGCAACGAGCAGTACTTC. Amino acids: CASSFPGQGNEQYF.